The 8 T cell receptor beta chains listed next were all sequenced from one sample in a study of T cell repertoires in cytomegalovirus infection. TCRdb re-analysed the reads in MiXCR, keeping a single row per CDR3 protein. The sample lists 900,000 to 950,000 distinct CDR3 sequences; about a third were seen once. For these receptors, no antigen is known. Sequenced material: cultured CD8+ T cells from PBMCs, taken from culture after CMV antigen stimulation. Source of these receptors: a human donor in good health (CMV status not recorded). Some clones in this sample may be carry-over from other donors' samples.

This clonotype occurred many times. The chain joins TRBV7-2 to TRBJ1-6; D not resolved. Germline loops: CDR1 SGHTA, CDR2 FQGNSA. CDR3 size: 16 residues. Trimming removed 0 bases at V and 9 bases at J, with 15 bases between. The CDR3 reads CASSLAGPTGASPLHF. CDR3 nucleotides: TGTGCCAGCAGCTTAGCTGGTCCAACCGGAGCTTCACCCCTCCACTTT.

At least ten counts were recorded for this clonotype. This rearrangement joins TRBV7-6 to TRBJ1-2, with D perhaps matching TRBD1 (5 bases). The CDR3 loop spans 13 amino acids. In germline, CDR1 is SGHVS, CDR2 FNYEAQ. Trimming took off 5 bases at V and 8 bases at J, with 15 bases between the two ends. CDR3 sequence (DNA): TGTGCCAGCAGCCCCTGGAGGGGCGAAGGCTACACCTTC. This gives the protein CASSPWRGEGYTF.

Comments on this clonotype: A much larger clonotype is one base distant, so this may be a read error. The rearrangement joins TRBV28 to TRBJ2-3; D might be TRBD1 (5 bases). Per the germline V gene, CDR1 is MDHEN and CDR2 is SYDVKM. The V end lost 8 bases, the J end lost 1 base, and 7 bases lay between the germline ends. CDR3 size: 12 residues. CDR3 amino acids: CASGAGTDTQYF. The CDR3 DNA follows: TGTGCCAGCGGGGCGGGCACAGATACGCAGTATTTT.

In the case of this clonotype: A junction boundary mismatches the germline segment, possibly from a read error. V is TRBV27 and J is TRBJ1-1; tentatively, D is TRBD1 (5 bases). The CDR3 runs to 15 residues. Germline V lookup: CDR1 MNHEY, CDR2 SMNVEV (reference sequence). The CDR3 region is CASSLTGRTNTESFF. For the CDR3, the DNA is TGTGCCAGCAGTTTGACGGGACGGACGAACACTGAATCTTTCTTT.

The genes are TRBV15 and TRBJ1-2; TRBD1 is a possible D gene (6 bases). Between the trimmed V and J ends, which lost 0 bases and 4 bases, there was a span of 15 bases. Germline V CDR1 and CDR2: LNHNV, YYDKDF (reference sequence). The length of the CDR3 is 16 residues. The CDR3 sequence is CATSRDSQGPGYGYTF. The CDR3 DNA follows: TGTGCCACCAGCAGAGATTCGCAGGGGCCGGGCTATGGCTACACCTTC.

The chain combines TRBV9 with TRBJ1-1; D is unclear. The V gene's germline CDR1 is SGDLS and CDR2 YYNGEE. This CDR3 comprises 14 residues. Trimming shortened V by 0 bases and J by 3 bases, and 9 bases separated the two germline ends. CDR3 bases: TGTGCCAGCAGCGTAGATTTGGGGTACACTGAAGCTTTCTTT. As protein: CASSVDLGYTEAFF. Together with reference TRBV9 and TRBJ1-1, the CDR3 gives the full variable domain: DSGVTQTPKHLITATGQRVTLRCSPRSGDLSVYWYQQSLDQGLQFLIQYYNGEERAKGNILERFSAQQFPDLHSELNLSSLELGDSALYFCASSVDLGYTEAFFGQGTRLTVV.

The V call is TRBV5-6, the J call TRBJ2-7; D call uncertain. Trimming stripped 0 bases from V and 5 bases from J, with 6 bases between. Germline loops: CDR1 SGHDT, CDR2 YYEEEE. The CDR3 contains 12 residues. CDR3: CASSLGSNEQYV. The CDR3 region has the DNA TGTGCCAGCAGCTTGGGCAGTAACGAGCAGTACGTC.

The chain couples TRBV6-2 or TRBV6-3 to TRBJ1-1; D may be TRBD1 (5 bases). The V end was cut by 6 bases, the J end by 0 bases, with 11 bases between. There are 14 residues in the CDR3. Per the germline V gene, CDR1 is MNHEY and CDR2 is SVGEGT. In DNA, the CDR3 is TGTGCCAGCAGGGACATTCGGATGAACACTGAAGCTTTCTTT. The encoded protein is CASRDIRMNTEAFF.